These 20 T cell receptor beta chains came from one sample sequenced in a study of cytomegalovirus exposure and HLA in healthy donors. The PCR had 60 Vbeta and 13 Jbeta primers. Only in-frame clones appear in the TCRdb table, and some are missing; sequencing was by immunoSEQ multiplex PCR. This repertoire shows 150,000 to 200,000 clones, about four fifths found once; its top ten account for about 4%. The specimen sequenced was PBMCs. Receptor source: a man aged 45-65 years in good health and CMV-seropositive.

The rearrangement uses TRBV9 and TRBJ1-2; no clear D gene. V was shortened by 0 bases and J by 5 bases, with 8 bases between the two germline ends. From germline, CDR1 is SGDLS and CDR2 YYNGEE. The CDR3 extends over 13 amino acids. CDR3 in DNA: TGTGCCAGCAGCGTAGCTACAGATTATGGCTACACCTTC. Protein sequence: CASSVATDYGYTF.

The V and J genes are TRBV5-4 and TRBJ2-2, with D possibly being TRBD1 (6 bases). The V and J ends lost 3 bases and 5 bases respectively, with 14 bases between them. The V gene's germline CDR1 is SGHNT and CDR2 YYREEE (reference sequence). The CDR3 totals 15 residues. DNA for the CDR3: TGTGCCAGCAGCTCCCCGACAGGATTGACCGGGGAGCTGTTTTTT. Amino acids: CASSSPTGLTGELFF.

This rearrangement joins TRBV19 to TRBJ1-5; 11 nucleotides match TRBD1. Trimming took 6 bases from V and 2 from J; bases not matched to a gene: 6. The CDR3 runs 16 residues. The germline gives CDR1 LNHDA, CDR2 SQIVND (reference sequence). The CDR3, as DNA: TGTGCCAGTAGAGGACAGGGGGCAGGCGGCAATCAGCCCCAGCATTTT. This codes for CASRGQGAGGNQPQHF.

The chain is built from TRBV7-2 and TRBJ1-6; TRBD1 is a possible D gene (6 bases). The CDR3 runs to 15 residues. Germline CDR1 SGHTA, CDR2 FQGNSA. V lost 3 bases, J lost 8 bases, and 14 bases lay in between. In nucleotides, the CDR3 is TGTGCCAGCAGCTTCCCCAGGGGATTGGATTCACCCCTCCACTTT. This sequence encodes CASSFPRGLDSPLHF.

The DNA for the CDR3 is TGTGCCAGCAGTTTGGGAGGACGGAGTAATGAAAAACTGTTTTTT. Its translation: CASSLGGRSNEKLFF. V gene TRBV27 combines with J gene TRBJ1-4; D call uncertain. CDR1 is MNHEY and CDR2 is SMNVEV in the germline V gene (reference sequence). The length of the CDR3 is 15 residues. Deletions cut 3 bases from V and 4 bases from J, with 12 bases between.

V is TRBV5-6 and J is TRBJ2-3, with TRBD2 identical over 10 bases. Per the germline V gene, CDR1 is SGHDT and CDR2 is YYEEEE. CDR3 length: 19 residues. V trimming: 0 bases; J trimming: 4 bases; junction bases outside the gene matches: 14. The CDR3 region is CASSLGLAGSGLLADTQYF. The CDR3 nucleotides are TGTGCCAGCAGCTTGGGACTAGCGGGTTCCGGTTTGCTTGCAGATACGCAGTATTTT.

The chain employs TRBV6-5 and TRBJ2-7; 8 bases fit TRBD2. From germline, CDR1 is MNHEY and CDR2 SVGAGI. This CDR3 contains 14 residues. Unmatched junction bases numbered 3, after V lost 2 bases and J lost 3 bases. The CDR3 loop is CASSYGLADYEQYF. CDR3 bases: TGTGCCAGCAGTTACGGACTAGCCGACTACGAGCAGTACTTC.

The rearrangement joins TRBV19 to TRBJ2-7, with 8 bases identical to TRBD1. This CDR3 contains 13 residues. V was clipped by 4 bases and J by 2 bases; unmatched bases: 1. Germline V CDR1 and CDR2: LNHDA, SQIVND (reference sequence). The chain's CDR3 is CASSTTGAYEQYF. CDR3 in DNA: TGTGCCAGTAGTACGACAGGGGCCTACGAGCAGTACTTC.

The rearrangement links TRBV5-1 to TRBJ2-7; 8 bases agree with TRBD1. The CDR3 length is 15 residues. Germline V lookup: CDR1 SGHRS, CDR2 YFSETQ. V lost 7 bases, J lost 5 bases, and 14 bases stayed unmatched. In DNA form, the CDR3 reads TGCGCCAGCCGTAATTTGGGCCAGGGGGCAGACGAGCAGTACTTC. Its protein product is CASRNLGQGADEQYF.

The sample holds one count of this clone. The chain joins TRBV5-1 to TRBJ1-4; possible D gene TRBD1, 5 bases. The CDR3 loop spans 15 amino acids. CDR1 and CDR2 from the germline V gene are SGHRS and YFSETQ. The ends were cut back, 0 bases at V and 7 bases at J, with 13 bases in the middle. For the CDR3, the DNA is TGCGCCAGCAGCTTGGTCGGGGGAATTGGTGAAAAACTGTTTTTT. Translating it yields CASSLVGGIGEKLFF.

The chain uses TRBV7-2 and TRBJ2-1, with 10 bases matching TRBD2. This CDR3 has 15 residues. Germline loops: CDR1 SGHTA, CDR2 FQGNSA. V gave up 4 bases and J gave up 10 bases; unmatched junction bases: 10. CDR3 DNA sequence: TGTGCCAGCAGCTCCTCGGGACTAGCGCGAATAGAGCAGTTCTTC. Its protein product is CASSSSGLARIEQFF.

The rearrangement links TRBV4-1 to TRBJ2-5, with 11 nucleotides matching TRBD2. CDR1 MGHRA and CDR2 YSYEKL come from the germline V gene. Losses at the gene ends were 3 bases for V and 4 bases for J; bases not matched to a gene: 7. The CDR3 totals 16 residues. The CDR3 is CASSHSGTSGTETQYF. CDR3 nucleotide sequence: TGCGCCAGCAGCCATTCCGGGACTAGCGGCACAGAGACCCAGTACTTC.

This clone appeared a single time. This rearrangement joins TRBV2 to TRBJ2-3; 7 bases are a match to TRBD2. The CDR3 sequence is 16 residues long. Germline CDR1 SNHLY, CDR2 FYNNEI. J was trimmed by 6 bases and V by 8 bases; bases with no gene match: 17. The CDR3 sequence: CASYWKRDWLRDTQYF. DNA of the CDR3: TGTGCCAGCTATTGGAAGCGGGATTGGCTTAGGGATACGCAGTATTTT.

V is TRBV6-1 and J is TRBJ1-3; the match to TRBD1 covers 11 bases. The CDR3 is 17 residues long. Losses at the gene ends were 1 base for V and 4 bases for J; bases not matched to a gene: 6. Germline values: CDR1 MNHNS, CDR2 SASEGT. The CDR3 loop is CASSEEGQGGFGNTIYF. CDR3 bases: TGTGCCAGCAGTGAAGAGGGACAGGGGGGTTTCGGAAACACCATATATTTT.

The J gene is TRBJ2-2, the V gene TRBV7-3, with 8 bases identical to TRBD2. CDR3 length: 15 amino acids. The germline V gene has CDR1 SGHTA and CDR2 FQGTGA. Germline trimming cut 3 bases from V and 3 bases from J; bases unmatched to any gene: 3. The CDR3 loop reads CASSFSGGDTGELFF. CDR3 DNA sequence: TGTGCCAGCAGCTTTTCGGGGGGGGACACCGGGGAGCTGTTTTTT.

This clone was observed once. The CDR3 DNA follows: TGTGCCAGCAGCGGCCGGGACAGGGCCTCACCCCTCCACTTT. Protein sequence: CASSGRDRASPLHF. The chain uses TRBV9 and TRBJ1-6, with TRBD1 identical over 9 bases. The germline CDR1 and CDR2 sequences are SGDLS and YYNGEE. This CDR3 contains 14 residues. V lost 3 bases and J lost 10; bases outside the gene matches: 5.

A single count supports this clone. This chain uses TRBV10-3 with TRBJ2-3; TRBD2 aligns across 13 bases. J was trimmed by 0 bases and V by 8 bases; bases with no gene match: 5. The germline V gene has CDR1 ENHRY and CDR2 SYGVKD. The CDR3 covers 16 residues. The CDR3 coding sequence is TGTGCCATCGGTAGACTAGCGGGGGGAAGCACAGATACGCAGTATTTT. It codes for CAIGRLAGGSTDTQYF.

This clone was detected once. The V call is TRBV18, the J call TRBJ1-6; possible D gene TRBD1, 5 bases. Germline CDR1 reads KGHSH; CDR2 reads LQKENI. Deletions cut 0 bases from V and 9 bases from J, with 6 bases between. The CDR3 has 13 amino acids. The CDR3 is CASSPPGGSPLHF. The DNA of the CDR3 is TGTGCCAGCTCACCACCCGGGGGTTCACCCCTCCACTTT.

The chain has TRBV5-6 and TRBJ2-7, with 8 bases fitting TRBD2. V dropped 4 bases and J dropped 0; count of bases not matched to a gene: 9. The CDR3 runs 16 residues. Looked up from germline, CDR1 is SGHDT and CDR2 is YYEEEE. CDR3 loop: CASSRGTGGSSYEQYF. CDR3 DNA sequence: TGTGCCAGCAGCAGGGGGACGGGGGGGTCCTCCTACGAGCAGTACTTC.

The chain has TRBV7-9 and TRBJ2-3; possibly TRBD1 for D (5 bases). The CDR3 has 16 residues. Trimming shortened V by 3 bases and J by 2 bases, and 15 bases separated the two germline ends. Per the germline V gene, CDR1 is SEHNR and CDR2 is FQNEAQ (reference sequence). This CDR3 is CASSFLGTGHTDTQYF. CDR3 nucleotide sequence: TGTGCCAGCAGCTTTTTGGGCACAGGCCACACAGATACGCAGTATTTT. The variable domain in full, with the rest retrieved from reference TRBV7-9 and TRBJ2-3, is DTGVSQNPRHKITKRGQNVTFRCDPISEHNRLYWYRQTLGQGPEFLTYFQNEAQLEKSRLLSDRFSAERPKGSFSTLEIQRTEQGDSAMYLCASSFLGTGHTDTQYFGPGTRLTVL.